This is a list of T cell receptor beta chains from one sample in a study of T-cell memory formation after mild COVID-19. Using its own MiXCR run on the 5' RACE reads, TCRdb lists one record per CDR3 protein. The sample records roughly 380,000 distinct CDR3 sequences, over 25% being singletons. Source material: PBMCs or a T cell subset sorted from them (not recorded which). Receptors were obtained from an adult woman who had mild COVID-19 (a few samples of this study predate the infection). Cell type and time point are not known. CDR3s include the opening cysteine and the closing phenylalanine or tryptophan. Fields, in order: D gene, V gene, clone size, J gene, CDR3 length, CDR3 DNA, CDR3 protein. A D gene is named only where the DNA matches it firmly. Clone size is given for some rows only: seen once, a few or many times, or a class if the clone is expanded.

d_call: NA
v_call: TRBV12-3/TRBV12-4
clone_size: NA
j_call: TRBJ2-6
cdr3_length: 15
cdr3_nt: TGTGCCAGCAGTTTCTCTGATACTGGGGCCAACGTCCTGACTTTC
cdr3_aa: CASSFSDTGANVLTF

d_call: NA
v_call: TRBV2
clone_size: once
j_call: TRBJ2-3
cdr3_length: 14
cdr3_nt: TGTACCAGCCCCGGGCGCGGGGGCACAGATACGCAGTATTTT
cdr3_aa: CTSPGRGGTDTQYF

d_call: NA
v_call: TRBV7-9
clone_size: NA
j_call: TRBJ2-1
cdr3_length: 15
cdr3_nt: TGTGCCAGCAGCTCCGGGAAGTTGTCCTACAATGAGCAGTTCTTC
cdr3_aa: CASSSGKLSYNEQFF

d_call: NA
v_call: TRBV7-8
clone_size: NA
j_call: TRBJ1-2
cdr3_length: 18
cdr3_nt: TGTGCCAGCAGCTACCCGGGGGGCGACAGAGCTGTACTCTATGGCTACACCTTC
cdr3_aa: CASSYPGGDRAVLYGYTF

d_call: NA
v_call: TRBV20-1
clone_size: NA
j_call: TRBJ1-2
cdr3_length: 12
cdr3_nt: TGCAGTGTAGGCCCAACTAACTATGGCTACACCTTC
cdr3_aa: CSVGPTNYGYTF

d_call: NA
v_call: TRBV7-3
clone_size: NA
j_call: TRBJ2-3
cdr3_length: 12
cdr3_nt: TGTGCCAGGGCAGGGGAAACAGATACGCAGTATTTT
cdr3_aa: CARAGETDTQYF

d_call: NA
v_call: TRBV7-6
clone_size: NA
j_call: TRBJ2-1
cdr3_length: 11
cdr3_nt: TGTGCCAGCAGCTCCCACAATGAGCGGTTCTTC
cdr3_aa: CASSSHNERFF

d_call: NA
v_call: TRBV7-2
clone_size: NA
j_call: TRBJ2-1
cdr3_length: 15
cdr3_nt: TGTGCCAGCAGCCCCCGTACCGGTAACTACAATGAGCAGTTCTTC
cdr3_aa: CASSPRTGNYNEQFF

d_call: NA
v_call: TRBV27
clone_size: NA
j_call: TRBJ1-5
cdr3_length: 12
cdr3_nt: TGTGCCAGCAGTGCCGGGGGGAATCCCCAGCATTTT
cdr3_aa: CASSAGGNPQHF

d_call: NA
v_call: TRBV3-1
clone_size: few
j_call: TRBJ2-7
cdr3_length: 13
cdr3_nt: TGTGCCAGCAGCCCCGCGGCTGGCGGCGGGCCGTACTTC
cdr3_aa: CASSPAAGGGPYF